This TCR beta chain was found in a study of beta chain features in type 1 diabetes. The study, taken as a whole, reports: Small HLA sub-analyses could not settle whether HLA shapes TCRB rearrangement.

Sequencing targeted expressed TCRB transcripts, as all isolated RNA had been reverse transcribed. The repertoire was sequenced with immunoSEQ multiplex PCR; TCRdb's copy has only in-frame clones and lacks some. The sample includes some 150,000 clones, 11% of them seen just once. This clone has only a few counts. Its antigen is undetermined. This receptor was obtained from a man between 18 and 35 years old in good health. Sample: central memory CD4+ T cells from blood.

The CDR3 region is CASSLLADTQYF. The CDR3 nucleotides are TGCGCCAGCAGCTTGCTAGCAGATACGCAGTATTTT. The V call is TRBV5-1, the J call TRBJ2-3; no reliable D call. The ends were cut back, 1 base at V and 4 bases at J, with 4 bases in the middle. The CDR3 length is 12 residues. Germline V CDR1 and CDR2: SGHRS, YFSETQ.